Listed below are T cell receptor beta chains from one sample, sequenced in a study of prognosis after radiotherapy for stage I lung cancer. TCRdb processed the multiplex PCR reads anew with MiXCR; each CDR3 protein has one entry. This sample yields roughly 20,000 distinct CDR3 sequences, of which about three fifths are seen a single time; 25% to 30% belongs to the top ten. The sample was PBMCs, taken before or after stereotactic body radiation therapy (not recorded which). All receptors derive from a donor aged 50 or older with non-small cell lung cancer. Each CDR3 is given without its conserved first and last residue. A D gene is named only where the DNA matches it firmly.

v_gene	d_gene	CDR3aa
TRBV19	TRBD2	ASSMVAGALGANALT
TRBV7-2	NA	ASSLANDGVGYT
TRBV11-2	NA	ASSWSTDSGNTIY
TRBV3-1	NA	ASSSRWSGAYNEQF
TRBV6-1	NA	ASRTGTSSGKLF
TRBV11-2	TRBD2	ASSLSGAGELF
TRBV11-1	NA	ASDLGSGANVLT
TRBV28	TRBD1	ASSAGGIGTEAF
TRBV24-1	NA	ATSDALAPSSYNEQF
TRBV20-1	NA	SARDPLGGARGYT
TRBV12-3/TRBV12-4	TRBD1	ASSSTGGQPQH
TRBV6-5	NA	ASSYPGAGDYGYT
TRBV6-4	TRBD1	ASKQGVGQPQH
TRBV7-2	NA	ASSLEGRRYNEQF
TRBV2	NA	ASSGFDRTGANVLT
TRBV9	TRBD2	ASSGRSGRRWENEQF
TRBV5-6	NA	ASSFRPNRVRETQY
TRBV27	TRBD2	ASIFGTSGMSSYNDQF
TRBV2	TRBD2	AYVSSGSYEQY
TRBV2	NA	ATRTTVWGADTQY
TRBV19	TRBD2	ASSIDRTTSGIPGELF
TRBV6-1	NA	ASSIRVGYGYT
TRBV7-8	TRBD2	ASSYSSGSRETQY
TRBV2	NA	ASSEGDFPDEQF
TRBV11-2	NA	ASSLDVFDSYEQY
TRBV7-9	NA	ASSARNTDTQY
TRBV28	NA	ASSLGVGGYT